This T cell receptor beta chain was sequenced for a study of blood T cells in healthy people across ages. Study results and caveats: Roughly linear declines in TCR beta diversity per million T cells occurred with age.

The CDR3 runs to 15 residues. The germline CDR1 and CDR2 sequences are SGHTA and FQGNSA. With a J-beta primer mix and a sample-barcoded 5' primer, a second PCR ran about 7 to 11 cycles. Each TCR beta cDNA got a 12-nucleotide random molecular identifier. TCRdb used MiXCR to reprocess the 5' RACE reads, holding one entry per CDR3 protein. The sample shows hundreds of thousands of distinct CDR3 sequences, more than 25% of them seen only once. Notes on this clonotype: As yet, its antigen is unknown.

Specimen: blood. The V gene is TRBV7-2, the J gene TRBJ2-7; tentative D call: TRBD2 (5 bases). The end of the DNA aligns better with TRBJ2-5, so the J call may be wrong. The source is a woman of 80 years or more in good health. In DNA, the CDR3 is TGTGCCAGCAGCTTAGTGGCTAGCAAGGCTGAGACCCAGTACTTC. Its translation is CASSLVASKAETQYF.